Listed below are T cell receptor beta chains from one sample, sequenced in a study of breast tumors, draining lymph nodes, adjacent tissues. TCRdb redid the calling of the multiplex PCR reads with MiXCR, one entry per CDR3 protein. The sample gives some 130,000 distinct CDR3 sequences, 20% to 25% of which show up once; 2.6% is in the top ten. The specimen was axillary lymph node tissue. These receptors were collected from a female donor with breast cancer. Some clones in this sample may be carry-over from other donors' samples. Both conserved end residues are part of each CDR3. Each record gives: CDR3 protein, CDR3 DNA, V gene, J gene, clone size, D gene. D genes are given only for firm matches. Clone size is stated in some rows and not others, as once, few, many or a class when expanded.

CDR3aa: CASSGTSGSFETQYF
CDR3nt: TGTGCCAGCAGCGGGACTAGCGGGAGTTTTGAGACCCAGTACTTC
v_gene: TRBV5-4
j_gene: TRBJ2-5
abundance: many
d_gene: TRBD2

CDR3aa: CASSLKAGAIQETQYF
CDR3nt: TGTGCCAGCAGCTTGAAGGCGGGAGCGATCCAAGAGACCCAGTACTTC
v_gene: TRBV5-5
j_gene: TRBJ2-5
abundance: many
d_gene: TRBD2

CDR3aa: CACRRGTNTGELFF
CDR3nt: TGTGCCTGCAGGCGGGGCACCAACACCGGGGAGCTGTTTTTT
v_gene: TRBV14
j_gene: TRBJ2-2
abundance: -
d_gene: -

CDR3aa: CASSLRGLAGDTQYF
CDR3nt: TGTGCCAGCAGTCTTCGGGGGCTAGCGGGAGATACGCAGTATTTT
v_gene: TRBV11-3
j_gene: TRBJ2-3
abundance: many
d_gene: TRBD2

CDR3aa: CASSSSGGDYGYTF
CDR3nt: TGCGCCAGCAGCTCGTCGGGGGGCGACTATGGCTACACCTTC
v_gene: TRBV5-1
j_gene: TRBJ1-2
abundance: many
d_gene: -

CDR3aa: CASSETGTGPPGELFF
CDR3nt: TGTGCCAGCAGTGAAACCGGGACAGGGCCCCCCGGGGAGCTGTTTTTT
v_gene: TRBV6-6
j_gene: TRBJ2-2
abundance: -
d_gene: TRBD1

CDR3aa: CASSFVTMNEKLFF
CDR3nt: TGTGCCAGCAGTTTCGTGACAATGAATGAAAAACTGTTTTTT
v_gene: TRBV28
j_gene: TRBJ1-4
abundance: many
d_gene: -

CDR3aa: CASSLVGAGYEQYF
CDR3nt: TGTGCCAGCAGCTTAGTCGGGGCGGGCTACGAGCAGTACTTC
v_gene: TRBV7-2
j_gene: TRBJ2-7
abundance: many
d_gene: -

CDR3aa: CASSNRETQYF
CDR3nt: TGTGCCAGCAGCAACCGGGAGACCCAGTACTTC
v_gene: TRBV4-2
j_gene: TRBJ2-5
abundance: many
d_gene: -

CDR3aa: CASSSRGDTQYF
CDR3nt: TGCGCCAGCAGCTCGAGGGGGGATACGCAGTATTTT
v_gene: TRBV18
j_gene: TRBJ2-3
abundance: many
d_gene: -

CDR3aa: CASSPDLAGGRAQYF
CDR3nt: TGTGCCAGCAGCCCTGACTTAGCGGGAGGAAGGGCCCAGTACTTC
v_gene: TRBV7-2
j_gene: TRBJ2-5
abundance: many
d_gene: TRBD2

CDR3aa: CASGGTGRGNQPQHF
CDR3nt: TGTGCCAGCGGGGGGACAGGGCGGGGCAATCAGCCCCAGCATTTT
v_gene: TRBV28
j_gene: TRBJ1-5
abundance: few
d_gene: TRBD1

CDR3aa: CASSGRQPTDTQYF
CDR3nt: TGTGCCAGCAGCGGCCGACAGCCCACAGATACGCAGTATTTT
v_gene: TRBV5-8
j_gene: TRBJ2-3
abundance: many
d_gene: -

CDR3aa: CASSVLEETQYF
CDR3nt: TGTGCCAGCAGCGTATTAGAAGAGACCCAGTACTTC
v_gene: TRBV9
j_gene: TRBJ2-5
abundance: few
d_gene: -

CDR3aa: CSATGQGTSYNEQFF
CDR3nt: TGCAGTGCTACGGGACAGGGTACTTCCTACAATGAGCAGTTCTTC
v_gene: TRBV20-1
j_gene: TRBJ2-1
abundance: many
d_gene: TRBD1

CDR3aa: CSARVTRDTQYF
CDR3nt: TGCAGTGCTAGAGTAACTCGAGATACGCAGTATTTT
v_gene: TRBV20-1
j_gene: TRBJ2-3
abundance: many
d_gene: -

CDR3aa: CASSLGWGGSGEQYF
CDR3nt: TGTGCCAGCAGCTTGGGATGGGGCGGGAGTGGGGAGCAGTACTTC
v_gene: TRBV5-5
j_gene: TRBJ2-7
abundance: many
d_gene: TRBD2

CDR3aa: CASSFSPLNIQYF
CDR3nt: TGTGCCAGCAGTTTCAGTCCTCTGAACATTCAGTACTTC
v_gene: TRBV12-3/TRBV12-4
j_gene: TRBJ2-4
abundance: -
d_gene: -

CDR3aa: CASSGRQTNTGELFF
CDR3nt: TGTGCCAGCAGTGGTCGCCAGACAAACACCGGGGAGCTGTTTTTT
v_gene: TRBV2
j_gene: TRBJ2-2
abundance: medium-sized
d_gene: -

CDR3aa: CSAGRYGTGSSEQYF
CDR3nt: TGCAGTGCTGGGAGGTATGGGACGGGGAGTAGCGAGCAGTACTTC
v_gene: TRBV20-1
j_gene: TRBJ2-7
abundance: many
d_gene: -

CDR3aa: CSARHLTGGTDTQYF
CDR3nt: TGCAGTGCTAGACACCTGACGGGAGGCACAGATACGCAGTATTTT
v_gene: TRBV20-1
j_gene: TRBJ2-3
abundance: many
d_gene: -

CDR3aa: CAWSVLGVYEQYF
CDR3nt: TGTGCCTGGAGTGTTTTGGGGGTCTACGAGCAGTACTTC
v_gene: TRBV30
j_gene: TRBJ2-7
abundance: many
d_gene: -

CDR3aa: CASRPNRDRVYNEQFF
CDR3nt: TGTGCCAGCAGGCCGAACCGGGACAGGGTATACAATGAGCAGTTCTTC
v_gene: TRBV27
j_gene: TRBJ2-1
abundance: -
d_gene: TRBD1

CDR3aa: CASSEDRVGTDTQYF
CDR3nt: TGTGCCAGCAGTGAAGACAGGGTCGGCACAGATACGCAGTATTTT
v_gene: TRBV6-1
j_gene: TRBJ2-3
abundance: many
d_gene: -

CDR3aa: CASSSGTGGSGNQPQHF
CDR3nt: TGTGCCAGTTCATCCGGGACAGGGGGCTCGGGCAATCAGCCCCAGCATTTT
v_gene: TRBV19
j_gene: TRBJ1-5
abundance: -
d_gene: TRBD1

CDR3aa: CSAIWDQGQETQYF
CDR3nt: TGCAGTGCTATATGGGACCAGGGACAAGAGACCCAGTACTTC
v_gene: TRBV20-1
j_gene: TRBJ2-5
abundance: many
d_gene: -

CDR3aa: CSASRRSYNEQFF
CDR3nt: TGCAGTGCTAGTCGGAGGTCCTACAATGAGCAGTTCTTC
v_gene: TRBV20-1
j_gene: TRBJ2-1
abundance: many
d_gene: -

CDR3aa: CAIRDRGETQYF
CDR3nt: TGTGCCATCAGAGACAGGGGTGAGACCCAGTACTTC
v_gene: TRBV10-3
j_gene: TRBJ2-5
abundance: many
d_gene: TRBD1

CDR3aa: CASSLDAGGGTGELFF
CDR3nt: TGTGCCAGCAGCTTAGACGCAGGGGGGGGTACCGGGGAGCTGTTTTTT
v_gene: TRBV11-2
j_gene: TRBJ2-2
abundance: -
d_gene: -

CDR3aa: CASSTRTSGMQETQYF
CDR3nt: TGCGCCAGCAGCACCCGGACTAGCGGGATGCAAGAGACCCAGTACTTC
v_gene: TRBV4-3
j_gene: TRBJ2-5
abundance: many
d_gene: TRBD2

CDR3aa: CASSQGSTSGSYTQYF
CDR3nt: TGTGCCAGCAGCCAGGGATCCACTAGCGGGAGTTATACGCAGTATTTT
v_gene: TRBV4-2
j_gene: TRBJ2-3
abundance: -
d_gene: TRBD2

CDR3aa: CASSARGYNEQFF
CDR3nt: TGCGCCAGCAGTGCCAGGGGGTACAATGAGCAGTTCTTC
v_gene: TRBV10-2
j_gene: TRBJ2-1
abundance: many
d_gene: TRBD1

CDR3aa: CASSYTGQSNQPQHF
CDR3nt: TGTGCCAGCAGTTACACAGGACAGAGCAATCAGCCCCAGCATTTT
v_gene: TRBV6-6
j_gene: TRBJ1-5
abundance: many
d_gene: -

CDR3aa: CASSLEGQNTGELFF
CDR3nt: TGCGCCAGCAGCTTGGAAGGACAGAACACCGGGGAGCTGTTTTTT
v_gene: TRBV5-1
j_gene: TRBJ2-2
abundance: many
d_gene: -

CDR3aa: CASSNGQGQNQPQHF
CDR3nt: TGTGCCAGCAGTAACGGGCAGGGCCAAAATCAGCCCCAGCATTTT
v_gene: TRBV6-1
j_gene: TRBJ1-5
abundance: many
d_gene: -

CDR3aa: CATSRGRPMNTEAFF
CDR3nt: TGTGCCACCAGCAGGGGACGTCCCATGAACACTGAAGCTTTCTTT
v_gene: TRBV15
j_gene: TRBJ1-1
abundance: -
d_gene: -

CDR3aa: CATSDRRDSSYNEQFF
CDR3nt: TGTGCCACCAGTGACCGCCGGGACTCCTCCTACAATGAGCAGTTCTTC
v_gene: TRBV24-1
j_gene: TRBJ2-1
abundance: many
d_gene: -

CDR3aa: CASARAGRTSGHEQFF
CDR3nt: TGTGCCAGTGCCCGGGCGGGCCGTACTTCAGGTCATGAGCAGTTCTTC
v_gene: TRBV25-1
j_gene: TRBJ2-1
abundance: many
d_gene: -

CDR3aa: CAWSRGGSSYEQYF
CDR3nt: TGTGCCTGGAGCAGGGGGGGAAGTTCCTACGAGCAGTACTTC
v_gene: TRBV30
j_gene: TRBJ2-7
abundance: many
d_gene: -

CDR3aa: CASSLLAGRSEQFF
CDR3nt: TGTGCCAGCAGCTTGTTAGCGGGACGCAGTGAGCAGTTCTTC
v_gene: TRBV5-4
j_gene: TRBJ2-1
abundance: many
d_gene: TRBD2